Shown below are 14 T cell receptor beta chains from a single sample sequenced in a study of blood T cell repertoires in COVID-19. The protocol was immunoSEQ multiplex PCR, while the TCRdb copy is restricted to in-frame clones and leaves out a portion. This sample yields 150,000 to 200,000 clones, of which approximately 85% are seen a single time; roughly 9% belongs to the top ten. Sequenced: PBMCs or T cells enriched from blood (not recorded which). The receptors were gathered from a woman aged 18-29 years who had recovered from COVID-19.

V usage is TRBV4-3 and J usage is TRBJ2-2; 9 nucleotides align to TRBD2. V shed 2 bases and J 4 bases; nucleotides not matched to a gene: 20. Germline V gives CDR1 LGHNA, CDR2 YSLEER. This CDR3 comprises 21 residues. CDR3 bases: TGCGCCAGCAGCCAAAGTCCCCCTCAAAGGGGGCTAGCGGGACCCACCGGGGAGCTGTTTTTT. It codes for CASSQSPPQRGLAGPTGELFF.

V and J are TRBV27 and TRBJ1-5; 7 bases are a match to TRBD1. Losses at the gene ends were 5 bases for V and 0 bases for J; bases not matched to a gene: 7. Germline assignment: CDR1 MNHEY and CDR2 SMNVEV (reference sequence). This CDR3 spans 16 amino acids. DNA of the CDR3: TGTGCCAGCAGTCCGGACAGGTCTTATAGCAATCAGCCCCAGCATTTT. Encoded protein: CASSPDRSYSNQPQHF.

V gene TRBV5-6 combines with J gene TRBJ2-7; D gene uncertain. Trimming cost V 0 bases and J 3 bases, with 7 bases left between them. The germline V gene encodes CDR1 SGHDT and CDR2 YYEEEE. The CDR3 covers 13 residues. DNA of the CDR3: TGTGCCAGCAGCTTGGTCAAGAGCTACGAGCAGTACTTC. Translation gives CASSLVKSYEQYF.

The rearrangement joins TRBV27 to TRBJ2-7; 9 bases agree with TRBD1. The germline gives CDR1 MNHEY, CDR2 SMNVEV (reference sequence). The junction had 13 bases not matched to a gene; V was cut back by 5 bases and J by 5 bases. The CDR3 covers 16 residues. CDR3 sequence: CASSRIPGQGRNEQYF. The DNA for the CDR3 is TGTGCCAGCAGTCGCATTCCGGGACAGGGCAGAAACGAGCAGTACTTC.

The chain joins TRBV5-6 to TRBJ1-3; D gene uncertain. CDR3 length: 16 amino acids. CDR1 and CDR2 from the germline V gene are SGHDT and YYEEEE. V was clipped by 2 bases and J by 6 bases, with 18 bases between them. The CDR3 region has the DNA TGTGCCAGCAGCTTCCGAAATCGAGGGAGCGAAAACACCATATATTTT. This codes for CASSFRNRGSENTIYF.

CDR3 in amino acids: CASSEVTITDTQYF. CDR3 sequence (DNA): TGTGCCAGCAGTGAAGTAACTATCACAGATACGCAGTATTTT. The rearrangement uses TRBV2 and TRBJ2-3; the D is unclear. Germline assignment: CDR1 SNHLY and CDR2 FYNNEI. The CDR3 is 14 amino acids. Trimming cost V 1 base and J 2 bases, with 7 bases left between them.

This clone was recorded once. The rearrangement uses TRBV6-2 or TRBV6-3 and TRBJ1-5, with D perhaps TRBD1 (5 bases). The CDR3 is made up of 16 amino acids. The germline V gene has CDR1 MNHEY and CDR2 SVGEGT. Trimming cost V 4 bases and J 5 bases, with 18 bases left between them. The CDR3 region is CASSSSLYRRDQPQHF. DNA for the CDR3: TGTGCCAGCAGTTCCTCACTGTACAGGCGAGATCAGCCCCAGCATTTT.

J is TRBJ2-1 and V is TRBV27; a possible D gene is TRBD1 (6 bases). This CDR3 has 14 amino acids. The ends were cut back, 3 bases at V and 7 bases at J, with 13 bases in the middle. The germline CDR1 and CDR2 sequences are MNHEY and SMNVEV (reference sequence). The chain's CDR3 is CASSLIRRGNEQFF. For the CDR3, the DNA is TGTGCCAGCAGTTTGATCCGAAGGGGGAATGAGCAGTTCTTC.

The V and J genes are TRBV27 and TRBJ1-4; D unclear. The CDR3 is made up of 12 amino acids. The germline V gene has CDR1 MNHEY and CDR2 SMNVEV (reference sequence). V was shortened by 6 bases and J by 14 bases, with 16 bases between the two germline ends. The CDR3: CASSPRSQVLFF. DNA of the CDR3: TGTGCCAGCAGCCCCCGGTCCCAAGTGCTGTTTTTT.

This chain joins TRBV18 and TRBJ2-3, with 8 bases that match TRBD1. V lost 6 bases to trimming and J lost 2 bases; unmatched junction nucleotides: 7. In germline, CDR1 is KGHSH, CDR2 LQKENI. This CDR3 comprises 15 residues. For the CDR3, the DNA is TGTGCCAGCTCGGCAGGGGGCATGAACACAGATACGCAGTATTTT. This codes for CASSAGGMNTDTQYF.

The CDR3, as DNA: TGTGCCAGCAGTTGGAGCCTGAACACTGAAGCTTTCTTT. Translation: CASSWSLNTEAFF. The chain recombines TRBV12-3 or TRBV12-4 with TRBJ1-1; D not resolved. The CDR3 is 13 residues long. V lost 4 bases to trimming and J lost 0 bases, with 6 bases between them.

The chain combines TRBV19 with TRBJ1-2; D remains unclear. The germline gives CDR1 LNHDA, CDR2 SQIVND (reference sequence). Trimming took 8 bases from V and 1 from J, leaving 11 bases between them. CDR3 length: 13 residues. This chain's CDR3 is CASFFRDNYGYTF. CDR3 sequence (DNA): TGTGCCAGTTTCTTTCGAGATAACTATGGCTACACCTTC.

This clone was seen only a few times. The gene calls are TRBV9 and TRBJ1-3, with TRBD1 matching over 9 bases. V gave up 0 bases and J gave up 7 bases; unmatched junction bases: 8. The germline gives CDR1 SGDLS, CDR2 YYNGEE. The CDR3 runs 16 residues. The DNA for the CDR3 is TGTGCCAGCAGCGTAGACCCGGGACAGGGTACTAACACCATATATTTT. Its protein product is CASSVDPGQGTNTIYF. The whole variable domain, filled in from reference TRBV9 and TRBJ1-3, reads DSGVTQTPKHLITATGQRVTLRCSPRSGDLSVYWYQQSLDQGLQFLIQYYNGEERAKGNILERFSAQQFPDLHSELNLSSLELGDSALYFCASSVDPGQGTNTIYFGEGSWLTVV.

CDR3: CATSLALGYEQYF. CDR3 nucleotides: TGTGCCACCTCACTAGCGTTGGGCTACGAGCAGTACTTC. The chain is built from TRBV27 and TRBJ2-7, with TRBD2 matching over 7 bases. Trimming at V came to 10 bases and at J to 3 bases, leaving 9 bases not matched to a gene. The CDR3 runs 13 residues. Germline assignment: CDR1 MNHEY and CDR2 SMNVEV (reference sequence).